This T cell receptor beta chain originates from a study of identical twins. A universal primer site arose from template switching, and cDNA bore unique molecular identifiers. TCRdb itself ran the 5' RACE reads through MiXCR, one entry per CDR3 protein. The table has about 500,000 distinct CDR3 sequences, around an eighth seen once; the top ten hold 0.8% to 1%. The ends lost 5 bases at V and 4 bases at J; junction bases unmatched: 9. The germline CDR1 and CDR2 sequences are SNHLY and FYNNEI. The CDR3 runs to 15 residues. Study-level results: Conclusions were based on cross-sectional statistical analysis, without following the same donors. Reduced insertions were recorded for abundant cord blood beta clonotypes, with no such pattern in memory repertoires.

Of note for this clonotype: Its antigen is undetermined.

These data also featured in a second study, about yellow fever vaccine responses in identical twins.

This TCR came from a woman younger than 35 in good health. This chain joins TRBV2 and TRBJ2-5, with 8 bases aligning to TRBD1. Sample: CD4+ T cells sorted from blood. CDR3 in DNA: TGTGCCAGCAGTCCGGGCAGGGGGCAAGGAGAGACCCAGTACTTC. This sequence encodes CASSPGRGQGETQYF.